The present TCR beta chain was sequenced within a study of T cell clonality in common variable immunodeficiency. Per germline, CDR1 SSHAT and CDR2 FNYEAQ (reference sequence). This CDR3 has 15 residues. The ends were cut back, 5 bases at V and 1 base at J, with 13 bases in the middle. Both groups were predominantly of Caucasian heritage. Data came from immunoSEQ multiplex PCR; TCRdb stores just in-frame clones and leaves some out. This repertoire holds tens of thousands of clones, and none appear only once. Broader study findings: Repertoire-complication correlations in CVID were limited by patient heterogeneity. Fewer deletions and N-nucleotide insertions were reportedly seen in common variable immunodeficiency TCR beta sequences. Authors noted CVID clonality's cause needs subpopulation repertoire sequencing.

This clone was seen many times. Its antigen remains unknown. The CDR3 is cut off 3 residues early in the read; its end comes from the germline J gene. The chain carries TRBV7-7 and TRBJ2-3, with unresolved D. Sequenced: peripheral blood mononuclear cells. This receptor was identified in a person between 18 and 75 years old in good health. The sequenced part of the CDR3 DNA is TGTGCCAGCAGCGCGAGCAGGTCCCGCACAGATACG. It encodes CASSASRSRTDT. The whole CDR3 protein reads CASSASRSRTDTQYF.